Following are 5 T cell receptor beta chains from one sample sequenced in a study of glioma-infiltrating T cells. TCR alpha and beta CDR3 regions were amplified from RNA using iRepertoire nested multiplex PCR. Via MiXCR, TCRdb re-called the multiplex PCR reads, giving one row per CDR3 protein. The table shows 150,000 to 200,000 distinct CDR3 sequences, with over 25% occurring only once. Sequences were obtained from glioma tissue, nonneoplastic brain tissue, or PBMCs (not recorded which). The receptors derive from a human donor with low-grade glioma or glioblastoma, undergoing nonglioma brain surgery, or in good health (not recorded which).

This clonotype appeared many times. V gene TRBV7-2 combines with J gene TRBJ2-1; D uncertain. Germline values: CDR1 SGHTA, CDR2 FQGNSA. The germline V and J ends were trimmed by 6 bases and 6 bases, with 9 bases remaining between them. The CDR3 has 12 amino acids. The CDR3, as DNA: TGTGCCAGCAGTGGGGTTTTCAATGAGCAGTTCTTC. It encodes CASSGVFNEQFF.

As to this clonotype: This clone may be a read error of a much larger clone one base away. The chain carries TRBV2 and TRBJ2-2; D remains unclear. V lost 6 bases and J lost 5, with 10 bases in between. This CDR3 contains 13 residues. Germline V gene sequence: CDR1 SNHLY, CDR2 FYNNEI. This CDR3 is CASSVISTGELFF. As DNA, the CDR3 is TGTGCCAGCAGCGTCATAAGTACCGGGGAGCTGTTTTTT.

The chain is built from TRBV12-3 or TRBV12-4 and TRBJ1-5; D not resolved. The CDR3 is 14 residues long. The V end lost 7 bases, the J end lost 0 bases, and 10 bases lay between the germline ends. In DNA, the CDR3 is TGTGCCAGCAATCCTAGCTATAGCAATCAGCCCCAGCATTTT. Its translation is CASNPSYSNQPQHF.

This clonotype was seen repeatedly, ten times or more. The chain's CDR3 is CASSLPSAHNEQFF. The CDR3 DNA reads as TGTGCCAGCAGCTTGCCTTCTGCTCACAATGAGCAGTTCTTC. The V gene is TRBV7-2, the J gene TRBJ2-1; D is ambiguous. V shed 3 bases and J shed 5 bases, with 11 bases lying between them. The CDR3 has 14 residues. CDR1 SGHTA and CDR2 FQGNSA come from the germline V gene. Variable domain in full (rest from reference TRBV7-2 and TRBJ2-1): GAGVSQSPSNKVTEKGKDVELRCDPISGHTALYWYRQSLGQGLEFLIYFQGNSAPDKSGLPSDRFSAERTGGSVSTLTIQRTQQEDSAVYLCASSLPSAHNEQFFGPGTRLTVL.

Details on this clonotype: With a much larger clone just one base away, this may be a read error. This likely comes from a read error, as the CDR3 has no conserved phenylalanine or tryptophan at its end. This chain uses TRBV14 with TRBJ2-7; D remains ambiguous. Germline assignment: CDR1 SGHDN and CDR2 FVKESK. This CDR3 contains 11 residues. V was clipped by 4 bases and J by 5 bases, with 6 bases between them. The CDR3, as DNA: TGTGCCAGCAGCCCCCATGACGAGCAGTACCTC. Amino acid sequence: CASSPHDEQYL.